A single sample gave rise to the 27 T cell receptor beta chains below, sequenced in a study of cytomegalovirus exposure and HLA in healthy donors (dated by TCRdb to the late 2010s). Libraries came from the immunoSEQ multiplex PCR assay. For the multiplex PCR, a mixture combining 60 forward primers for TCR Vbeta segments and 13 reverse primers for TCR Jbeta segments was used. As stored in TCRdb, this immuneACCESS dataset retains in-frame rearrangements with V and J assigned. A fraction of the clones does not appear; measured against another copy, unresolved V genes explain less than half of the discrepancy, and the remainder lacks a known reason. This sample lists 150,000 or so clones; 60% to 80% were detected once. The ten biggest clones cover about 0.93% of the sample. The sequenced material came from PBMCs. Receptors originate from a woman between 50 and 59 years old in good health and CMV-seropositive.

This chain connects TRBV5-1 to TRBJ1-1; 9 nucleotides line up with TRBD1. The trim removed 2 bases at V and 5 bases at J, leaving 4 bases unmatched. This CDR3 is 14 amino acids long. CDR1 is SGHRS, CDR2 YFSETQ, per germline. CDR3 sequence reads: CASSFGQGRTEAFF. CDR3 in DNA: TGCGCCAGCAGCTTCGGACAGGGGCGGACTGAAGCTTTCTTT.

The genes are TRBV7-9 and TRBJ2-7; 7 nucleotides agree with TRBD2. The CDR3 is 14 amino acids. The ends lost 7 bases at V and 4 bases at J; junction bases unmatched: 10. The germline V gene encodes CDR1 SEHNR and CDR2 FQNEAQ (reference sequence). CDR3: CASNSGPGGYEQYF. The DNA of the CDR3 is TGTGCCAGCAACTCTGGGCCGGGAGGTTACGAGCAGTACTTC.

Only a few counts were recorded for this clone. J is TRBJ1-2 and V is TRBV4-3, with D unclear. The CDR3 is made up of 15 amino acids. V was shortened by 0 bases and J by 7 bases, with 15 bases between the two germline ends. CDR1 and CDR2 (germline): LGHNA, YSLEER. The CDR3 nucleotides are TGCGCCAGCAGCCAAGATTTTGATAGCCGCGGTGGCTACACCTTC. Translation: CASSQDFDSRGGYTF.

This sequence joins TRBV6-1 and TRBJ1-5, with a tentative D call TRBD1 (5 bases). V lost 1 base to trimming and J lost 5 bases, with 12 bases between them. Per germline, CDR1 MNHNS and CDR2 SASEGT. This CDR3 comprises 15 residues. The CDR3 is CASSEGAGSYQPQHF. DNA for the CDR3: TGTGCCAGCAGTGAAGGTGCAGGGTCCTATCAGCCCCAGCATTTT.

V usage is TRBV6-6 and J usage is TRBJ2-7; no firm D call. Germline-derived CDR1 and CDR2 are MNHNY and SVGAGI (reference sequence). V lost 7 bases and J 2 bases, leaving 9 bases between the germline ends. This CDR3 comprises 12 residues. This CDR3 is CASTQSTYEQYF. The DNA of the CDR3 is TGTGCCAGCACACAGTCTACCTACGAGCAGTACTTC.

The V and J genes are TRBV7-2 and TRBJ2-3, with D uncertain. V was pared by 3 bases and J by 2 bases, with 12 bases between. CDR3 length: 15 residues. Germline V gene lookup returns CDR1 SGHTA and CDR2 FQGNSA. The CDR3 here is CASSLRGDPTDTQYF. CDR3 DNA sequence: TGTGCCAGCAGCTTGAGAGGAGACCCCACAGATACGCAGTATTTT.

The chain couples TRBV15 to TRBJ2-5, with TRBD1 as a possible D gene (6 bases). There are 17 residues in the CDR3. Trimming cost V 2 bases and J 5 bases, with 21 bases left between them. Germline V gene data show CDR1 as LNHNV and CDR2 as YYDKDF (reference sequence). The CDR3 DNA sequence: TGTGCCACCAGCAGAAAAACAGGGTTTCTCGCGCAGGAGACCCAGTACTTC. Protein: CATSRKTGFLAQETQYF.

The chain has TRBV5-1 and TRBJ1-5; 8 bases match TRBD1. After removal of 3 bases from V and 4 bases from J, the junction contained 3 bases not matched to a gene. CDR3 size: 14 residues. Germline loops: CDR1 SGHRS, CDR2 YFSETQ. CDR3 coding DNA: TGCGCCAGCAGCTGGACAGGGATGAATCAGCCCCAGCATTTT. Translation: CASSWTGMNQPQHF.

The chain combines TRBV10-3 with TRBJ2-3, with 10 bases lining up with TRBD2. The CDR3 is 14 amino acids. The V gene end was trimmed by 8 bases and the J gene end by 3 bases; junction bases not matched to a gene: 5. Germline values: CDR1 ENHRY, CDR2 SYGVKD. Here the CDR3 DNA reads TGTGCCATCTCTCCGGGACTAGCGACAGATACGCAGTATTTT. This codes for CAISPGLATDTQYF.

The CDR3 DNA sequence: TGTGCCAGCAGTTTAGACAGGGGGTTAGATGGCTACACCTTC. Translating it yields CASSLDRGLDGYTF. This sequence joins TRBV27 and TRBJ1-2, with TRBD1 identical over 9 bases. The ends lost 2 bases at V and 6 bases at J; junction bases unmatched: 4. Germline V lookup: CDR1 MNHEY, CDR2 SMNVEV (reference sequence). The CDR3 covers 14 residues.

The CDR3 protein is CASRPGLAYNEQFF. The DNA of the CDR3 is TGTGCCAGCAGGCCGGGACTAGCTTACAATGAGCAGTTCTTC. The rearrangement uses TRBV6-5 and TRBJ2-1; TRBD2 matches at 9 bases. CDR3 length equals 14 residues. The V gene end was trimmed by 6 bases and the J gene end by 4 bases; junction bases not matched to a gene: 4. Germline CDR1 is MNHEY and CDR2 is SVGAGI.

The V call is TRBV10-2, the J call TRBJ2-1; a possible D gene is TRBD1 (5 bases). Trimming left V 7 bases short and J 8 bases short, with 15 bases between. The germline V gene has CDR1 WSHSY and CDR2 SAAADI. This CDR3 has 13 amino acids. CDR3 sequence reads: CASIREPWDEQFF. Here the CDR3 DNA reads TGCGCCAGCATCAGGGAACCTTGGGATGAGCAGTTCTTC.

The rearrangement links TRBV19 to TRBJ1-2, with 7 nucleotides matching TRBD1. The CDR3 is 16 amino acids. Germline CDR1 LNHDA, CDR2 SQIVND (reference sequence). The V segment lost 9 bases and the J segment 6 bases; nucleotides outside the gene matches: 19. CDR3: CASERGDRSFPHGYTF. CDR3 sequence (DNA): TGTGCCAGCGAGAGGGGGGACAGATCTTTCCCCCATGGCTACACCTTC.

The chain employs TRBV4-3 and TRBJ1-2; D gene uncertain. V lost 0 bases and J lost 4, with 9 bases in between. The CDR3 has 14 amino acids. Germline V gives CDR1 LGHNA, CDR2 YSLEER. The CDR3 coding sequence is TGCGCCAGCAGCCAAGAGGAGGGCCTCTATGGCTACACCTTC. Translation gives CASSQEEGLYGYTF.

CDR3 sequence reads: CASSRPDRVDAEAFF. CDR3 bases: TGTGCCAGCAGCAGGCCGGACAGGGTGGACGCTGAAGCTTTCTTT. The chain links TRBV7-9 to TRBJ1-1; 8 bases align to TRBD1. From germline, CDR1 is SEHNR and CDR2 FQNEAQ (reference sequence). This CDR3 has 15 amino acids. V lost 5 bases and J lost 6; bases outside the gene matches: 11.

This chain connects TRBV6-6 to TRBJ2-7; maybe TRBD2 (5 bases). Germline V gives CDR1 MNHNY, CDR2 SVGAGI (reference sequence). Trimming took off 0 bases at V and 3 bases at J, with 15 bases between the two ends. The CDR3 covers 16 residues. CDR3 in amino acids: CASSYSEEHTLYEQYF. The CDR3 DNA sequence: TGTGCCAGCAGTTACTCGGAGGAGCACACCCTCTACGAGCAGTACTTC.

The chain combines TRBV5-1 with TRBJ1-6, with TRBD1 matching 12 bases. The trim removed 3 bases at V and 10 bases at J, leaving 8 bases unmatched. In germline, CDR1 is SGHRS, CDR2 YFSETQ. The length of the CDR3 is 16 residues. As DNA, the CDR3 is TGCGCCAGCAGCTCGTTGGGACAGGGGGCCGAATCACCCCTCCACTTT. This gives the protein CASSSLGQGAESPLHF.

The V call is TRBV4-1, the J call TRBJ2-6, with 13 nucleotides matching TRBD2. With 4 bases clipped from V and 0 bases from J, the junction kept 6 bases outside the gene matches. From germline, CDR1 is MGHRA and CDR2 YSYEKL. The CDR3 is 19 residues long. The CDR3 coding sequence is TGCGCCAGCAGCCGGGGACTAGCGGGGACCCCCTCTGGGGCCAACGTCCTGACTTTC. It codes for CASSRGLAGTPSGANVLTF.

The rearrangement links TRBV7-6 to TRBJ1-1; D is ambiguous. CDR3 length equals 15 residues. V lost 4 bases and J lost 5, with 17 bases in between. Germline V gene lookup returns CDR1 SGHVS and CDR2 FNYEAQ. As DNA, the CDR3 is TGTGCCAGCAGCTCCCCGAACGGGGAGGAGACTGAAGCTTTCTTT. It specifies CASSSPNGEETEAFF.

The V gene is TRBV14, the J gene TRBJ2-7; 9 nucleotides line up with TRBD2. There are 16 residues in the CDR3. The germline V gene has CDR1 SGHDN and CDR2 FVKESK. After removal of 2 bases from V and 4 bases from J, the junction contained 9 bases not matched to a gene. CDR3 nucleotide sequence: TGTGCCAGCAGCCAACAAACCGGGACTAGCTTTTACGAGCAGTACTTC. This gives the protein CASSQQTGTSFYEQYF.

The chain couples TRBV6-1 to TRBJ1-5; D gene unclear. The V end was cut by 10 bases, the J end by 6 bases, with 10 bases between. The CDR3 totals 11 residues. Germline V gene lookup returns CDR1 MNHNS and CDR2 SASEGT. Here the CDR3 DNA reads TGTGCCATCGGAGCTGCTCAGCCCCAGCATTTT. It translates to CAIGAAQPQHF.

The gene calls are TRBV28 and TRBJ1-4; 7 positions agree with TRBD1. This CDR3 region has 13 residues. Germline V CDR1 and CDR2: MDHEN, SYDVKM. Trimming at V came to 8 bases and at J to 8 bases, leaving 8 bases not matched to a gene. CDR3 amino acids: CASSTSTGEKLFF. The CDR3 bases are TGTGCCAGCTCAACTTCGACAGGGGAAAAACTGTTTTTT.

The chain links TRBV9 to TRBJ2-1, with 13 nucleotides matching TRBD2. The CDR3 has 15 residues. Germline assignment: CDR1 SGDLS and CDR2 YYNGEE. Losses at the gene ends were 5 bases for V and 6 bases for J; bases not matched to a gene: 5. CDR3 DNA sequence: TGTGCCAGCAGTGAGACTAGCGGGAGGTTCAATGAGCAGTTCTTC. It is translated as CASSETSGRFNEQFF.

This clone has a handful of counts. This sequence joins TRBV11-2 and TRBJ2-5, with 13 positions matching TRBD2. The CDR3 totals 17 residues. Germline V lookup: CDR1 SGHAT, CDR2 FQNNGV. V shed 2 bases, J shed 5 bases, and the junction held 8 bases outside the gene matches. The CDR3 nucleotides read TGTGCCAGCAGCTTATCGAGACTAGCGGGAGGCCAGGAGACCCAGTACTTC. Translated: CASSLSRLAGGQETQYF.

The CDR3 loop reads CASSARDSYEQYF. The CDR3 DNA reads TGTGCCAGCAGCGCCCGGGACAGTTACGAGCAGTACTTC. The chain joins TRBV5-6 to TRBJ2-7; 7 nucleotides align to TRBD1. Germline V gives CDR1 SGHDT, CDR2 YYEEEE. J gave up 4 bases and V 4 bases, and 5 bases lay outside the gene matches. CDR3 length equals 13 residues. Variable domain in full (rest from reference TRBV5-6 and TRBJ2-7): DAGVTQSPTHLIKTRGQQVTLRCSPKSGHDTVSWYQQALGQGPQFIFQYYEEEERQRGNFPDRFSGHQFPNYSSELNVNALLLGDSALYLCASSARDSYEQYFGPGTRLTVT.

A single count supports this clone. Additional DNA sequences in this sample encode the identical CDR3. The chain couples TRBV28 to TRBJ1-2; D ambiguous. The CDR3 covers 13 residues. Germline CDR1 is MDHEN and CDR2 is SYDVKM. V lost 2 bases and J 4 bases, leaving 8 bases between the germline ends. The CDR3 protein is CASSLSGLYGYTF. CDR3 bases: TGTGCCAGCAGTTTAAGCGGCCTCTATGGCTACACCTTC.

The CDR3 nucleotides are TGTGCCAGCAGTCACTGGGACAGTTTATACGAGCAGTACTTC. Translation: CASSHWDSLYEQYF. The rearrangement uses TRBV5-6 and TRBJ2-7, with 7 bases that match TRBD1. CDR3 length: 14 amino acids. The V gene end was trimmed by 5 bases and the J gene end by 4 bases; junction bases not matched to a gene: 9. CDR1 is SGHDT, CDR2 YYEEEE, per germline.